This T cell receptor beta chain was sequenced for a study of regulatory T cells in long-lasting Graves disease. Relying on iRepertoire HTBI primers and Arm-PCR of CDR3 regions, the team built TCR beta libraries. TCRdb used MiXCR to reprocess the multiplex PCR reads, holding one entry per CDR3 protein. The sample has roughly 610,000 distinct CDR3 sequences; around 15% are singletons. V lost 3 bases to trimming and J lost 10 bases, with 9 bases between them. CDR3 length equals 12 residues. The germline CDR1 and CDR2 sequences are SGHAT and FQDESV (reference sequence). Time point: newly diagnosed GD, antithyroid drugs for less than 3 months. PBMC RNA served as the TCR library source. This sample was also put to use in a study of T cells in Graves' hyperthyroidism and ophthalmopathy.

V gene TRBV11-1 combines with J gene TRBJ2-2; weak D call: TRBD1 (6 bases). This receptor was obtained from a woman aged 30 to 39 with Graves disease. This material consisted of peripheral blood mononuclear cells (PBMCs), taken at new diagnosis, from a patient treated with antithyroid drugs. The CDR3 protein is CASSFGGQELFF. Written as DNA, the CDR3 is TGTGCCAGCAGCTTTGGGGGCCAGGAGCTGTTTTTT.